This is a list of T cell receptor beta chains from one sample in a study of CD8+ T cells in alopecia areata. Using immunoSEQ multiplex PCR, the repertoire was profiled, and TCRdb retains in-frame clones only, with some absent. The sample shows over 250,000 clones, 45% to 70% of them seen only once. The sequencing used CD4+ T cells sorted from blood, collected around week 54, from a patient treated with tofacitinib. These receptors all come from a human donor with alopecia areata. CDR3s include the opening cysteine and the closing phenylalanine or tryptophan. Expanded clones are given a class, and other clones once, few, many or no size at all.

v_call	j_call	clone_size	cdr3_length	cdr3_aa
TRBV7-2	TRBJ1-1	-	13	CASSHGTGTEAFF
TRBV30	TRBJ2-6	few	15	CAWSWGSSGANVLTF
TRBV11-2	TRBJ2-3	-	14	CASSSGLVTDTQYF
TRBV4-2	TRBJ2-7	-	13	CASSPSDSYEQYF
TRBV5-1	TRBJ2-1	few	13	CASSVRDEGKQFF
TRBV11-2	TRBJ2-5	-	14	CASSSEGARETQYF
TRBV4-3	TRBJ1-2	-	14	CASSPSDRTYGYTF
TRBV29-1	TRBJ2-1	-	14	CSVDSESSYNEQFF
TRBV4-2	TRBJ2-6	-	15	CASSQDTAGANVLTF
TRBV5-1	TRBJ1-2	once	14	CASSPRTDNYGYTF
TRBV2	TRBJ1-4	-	14	CASSYRGPNEKLFF
TRBV10-3	TRBJ2-5	few	14	CAISESGRQETQYF
TRBV19	TRBJ2-7	once	15	CASSRPGAPLYEQYF
TRBV4-1	TRBJ2-2	few	15	CASSQAGLGGGELFF
TRBV2	TRBJ2-1	few	12	CAAAGDYNEQFF
TRBV30	TRBJ2-5	-	14	CAWTRAGGMETQYF
TRBV7-2	TRBJ2-6	few	15	CASSLTGTGANVLTF